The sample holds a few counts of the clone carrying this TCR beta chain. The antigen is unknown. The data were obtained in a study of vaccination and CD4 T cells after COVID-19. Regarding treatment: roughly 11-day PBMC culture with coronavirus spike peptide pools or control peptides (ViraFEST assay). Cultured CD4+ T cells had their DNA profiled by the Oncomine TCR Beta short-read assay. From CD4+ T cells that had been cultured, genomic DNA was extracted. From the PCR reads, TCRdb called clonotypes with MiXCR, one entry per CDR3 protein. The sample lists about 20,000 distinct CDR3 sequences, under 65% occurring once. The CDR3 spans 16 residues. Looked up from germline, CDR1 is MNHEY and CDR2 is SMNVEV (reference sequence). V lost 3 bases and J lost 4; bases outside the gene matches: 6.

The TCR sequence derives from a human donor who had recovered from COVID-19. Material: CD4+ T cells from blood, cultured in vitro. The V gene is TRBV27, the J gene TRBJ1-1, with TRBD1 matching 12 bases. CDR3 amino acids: CASSFLGTGGVTEAFF. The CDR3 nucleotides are TGTGCCAGCAGTTTCCTAGGGACAGGGGGCGTCACTGAAGCTTTCTTT.